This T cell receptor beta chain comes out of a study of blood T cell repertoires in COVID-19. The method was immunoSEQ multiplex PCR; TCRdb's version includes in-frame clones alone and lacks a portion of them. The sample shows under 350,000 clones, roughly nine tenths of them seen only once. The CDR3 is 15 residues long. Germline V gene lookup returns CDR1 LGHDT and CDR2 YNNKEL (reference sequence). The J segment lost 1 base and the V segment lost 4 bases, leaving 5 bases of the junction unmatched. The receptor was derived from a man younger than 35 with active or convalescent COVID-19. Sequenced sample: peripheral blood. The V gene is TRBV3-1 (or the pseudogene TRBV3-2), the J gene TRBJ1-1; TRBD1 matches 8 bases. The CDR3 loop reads CASSPHGQGNTEAFF. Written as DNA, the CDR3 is TGTGCCAGCAGCCCCCATGGACAGGGGAACACTGAAGCTTTCTTT.